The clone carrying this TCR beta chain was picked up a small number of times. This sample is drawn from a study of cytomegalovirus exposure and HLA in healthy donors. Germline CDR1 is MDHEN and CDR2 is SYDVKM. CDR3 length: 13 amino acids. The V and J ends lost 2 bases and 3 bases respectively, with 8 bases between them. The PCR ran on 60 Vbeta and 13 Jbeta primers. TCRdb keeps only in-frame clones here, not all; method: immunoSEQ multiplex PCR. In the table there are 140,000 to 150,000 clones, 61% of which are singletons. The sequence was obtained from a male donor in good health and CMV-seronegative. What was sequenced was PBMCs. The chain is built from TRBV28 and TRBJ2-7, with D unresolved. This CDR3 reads CASSLGRLYEQYF. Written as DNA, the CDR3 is TGTGCCAGCAGTTTAGGCAGACTCTACGAGCAGTACTTC.